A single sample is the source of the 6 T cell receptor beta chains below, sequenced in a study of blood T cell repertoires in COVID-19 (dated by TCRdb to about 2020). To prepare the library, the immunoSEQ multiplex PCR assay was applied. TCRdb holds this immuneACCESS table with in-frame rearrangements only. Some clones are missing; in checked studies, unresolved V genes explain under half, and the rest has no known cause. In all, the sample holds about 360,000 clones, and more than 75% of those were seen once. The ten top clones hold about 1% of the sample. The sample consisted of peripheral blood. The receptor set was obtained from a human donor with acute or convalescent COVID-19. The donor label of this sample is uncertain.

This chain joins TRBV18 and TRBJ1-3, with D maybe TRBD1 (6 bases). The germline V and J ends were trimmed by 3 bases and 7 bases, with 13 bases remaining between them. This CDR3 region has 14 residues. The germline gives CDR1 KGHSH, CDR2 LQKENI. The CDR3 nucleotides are TGTGCCAGCTCACCGCCCCCCCAGGGGAACACCATATATTTT. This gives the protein CASSPPPQGNTIYF.

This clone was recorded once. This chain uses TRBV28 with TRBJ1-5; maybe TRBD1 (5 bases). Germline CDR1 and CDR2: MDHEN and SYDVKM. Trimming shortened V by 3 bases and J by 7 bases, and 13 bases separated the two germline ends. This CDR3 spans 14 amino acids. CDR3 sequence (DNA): TGTGCCAGCAGTTTGTTCCAGGGCTCCCAGCCCCAGCATTTT. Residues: CASSLFQGSQPQHF.

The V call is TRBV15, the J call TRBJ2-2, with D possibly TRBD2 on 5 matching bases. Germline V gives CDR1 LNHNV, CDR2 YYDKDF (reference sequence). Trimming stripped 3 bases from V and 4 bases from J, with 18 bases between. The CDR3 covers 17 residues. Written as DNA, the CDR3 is TGTGCCACCAGCAGGGGTTTGGGCGGGCCCGTCACCGGGGAGCTGTTTTTT. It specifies CATSRGLGGPVTGELFF. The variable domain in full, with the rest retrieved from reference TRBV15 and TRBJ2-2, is DAMVIQNPRYQVTQFGKPVTLSCSQTLNHNVMYWYQQKSSQAPKLLFHYYDKDFNNEADTPDNFQSRRPNTSFCFLDIRSPGLGDTAMYLCATSRGLGGPVTGELFFGEGSRLTVL.

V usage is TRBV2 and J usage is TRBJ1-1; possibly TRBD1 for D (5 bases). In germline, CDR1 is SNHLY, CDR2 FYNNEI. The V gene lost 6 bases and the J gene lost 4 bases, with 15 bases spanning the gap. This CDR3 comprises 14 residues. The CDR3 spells CASRSGGGITEAFF. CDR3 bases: TGTGCCAGCAGGTCCGGGGGAGGTATCACTGAAGCTTTCTTT.

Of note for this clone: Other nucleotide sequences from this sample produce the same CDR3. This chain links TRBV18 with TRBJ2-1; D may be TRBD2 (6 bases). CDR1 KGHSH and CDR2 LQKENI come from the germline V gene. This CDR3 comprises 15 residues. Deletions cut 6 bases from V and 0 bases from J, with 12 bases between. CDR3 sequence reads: CASSPSGSSYNEQFF. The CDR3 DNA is TGTGCCAGCTCCCCGTCCGGGAGCTCCTACAATGAGCAGTTCTTC. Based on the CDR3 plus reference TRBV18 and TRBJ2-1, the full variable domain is NAGVMQNPRHLVRRRGQEARLRCSPMKGHSHVYWYRQLPEEGLKFMVYLQKENIIDESGMPKERFSAEFPKEGPSILRIQQVVRGDSAAYFCASSPSGSSYNEQFFGPGTRLTVL.

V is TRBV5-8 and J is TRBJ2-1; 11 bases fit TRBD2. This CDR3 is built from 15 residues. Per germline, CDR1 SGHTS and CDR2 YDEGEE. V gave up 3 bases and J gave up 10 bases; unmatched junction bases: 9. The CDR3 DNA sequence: TGTGCCAGCAGCTACTACCTGGGACTAGCGGAAGAGCAGTTCTTC. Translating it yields CASSYYLGLAEEQFF.